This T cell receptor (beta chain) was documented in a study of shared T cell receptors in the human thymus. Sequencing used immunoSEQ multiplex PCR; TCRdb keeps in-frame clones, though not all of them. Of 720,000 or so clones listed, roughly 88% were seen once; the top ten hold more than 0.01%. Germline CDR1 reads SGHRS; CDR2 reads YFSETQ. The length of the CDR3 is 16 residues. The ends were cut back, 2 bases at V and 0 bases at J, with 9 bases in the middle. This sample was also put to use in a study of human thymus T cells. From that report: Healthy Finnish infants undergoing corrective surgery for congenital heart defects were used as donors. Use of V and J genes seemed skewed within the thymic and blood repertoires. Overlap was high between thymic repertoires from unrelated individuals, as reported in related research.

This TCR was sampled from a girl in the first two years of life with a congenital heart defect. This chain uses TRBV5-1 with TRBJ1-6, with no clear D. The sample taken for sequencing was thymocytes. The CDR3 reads CASSFGGSSYNSPLHF. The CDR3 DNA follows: TGCGCCAGCAGCTTCGGCGGGAGCTCCTATAATTCACCCCTCCACTTT.